The rows below give T cell receptor beta chains drawn from one sample of a study of molecular identifiers for immune sequencing clone quantification. From the PCR reads, TCRdb called clonotypes with MiXCR, one entry per CDR3 protein. The sample contains about 640,000 distinct CDR3 sequences, just under 20% of which appear only once. Sequencing used naive CD8+ T cells from blood, with Jurkat cell RNA spiked in. These TCRs come from a human donor in good health. Some libraries in this study had Jurkat cell RNA spiked in. Both conserved end residues are part of each CDR3. The D gene is left open where the match is weak.

D gene: .; J gene: TRBJ2-4; V gene: TRBV12-3/TRBV12-4; CDR3 protein: CASSFSVAKNIQYF
D gene: .; J gene: TRBJ2-1; V gene: TRBV6-5; CDR3 protein: CASSYAPGAGEQFF
D gene: .; J gene: TRBJ2-5; V gene: TRBV12-3/TRBV12-4; CDR3 protein: CASSLGTSRNHETQYF
D gene: .; J gene: TRBJ1-3; V gene: TRBV6-2/TRBV6-3; CDR3 protein: CASSPGTPYSGNTIYF
D gene: TRBD1; J gene: TRBJ1-6; V gene: TRBV4-2; CDR3 protein: CASSQGQGDIDSPLHF
D gene: TRBD1; J gene: TRBJ1-1; V gene: TRBV27; CDR3 protein: CASSLTGLRDTEAFF
D gene: TRBD2; J gene: TRBJ2-7; V gene: TRBV7-9; CDR3 protein: CASSSPLAGGPYEQYF
D gene: .; J gene: TRBJ1-2; V gene: TRBV19; CDR3 protein: CASRWWAGDDYGYTF
D gene: .; J gene: TRBJ1-5; V gene: TRBV27; CDR3 protein: CASKGQGEGGNQPQHF
D gene: .; J gene: TRBJ2-7; V gene: TRBV19; CDR3 protein: CASRPRDGGSYEQYF
D gene: TRBD1; J gene: TRBJ2-5; V gene: TRBV5-1; CDR3 protein: CASSVEGAWETQYF
D gene: .; J gene: TRBJ2-7; V gene: TRBV7-8; CDR3 protein: CASSLRGTVGYYEQYF
D gene: TRBD1; J gene: TRBJ2-7; V gene: TRBV19; CDR3 protein: CASRVQGAYEQYF
D gene: TRBD1; J gene: TRBJ2-7; V gene: TRBV7-9; CDR3 protein: CASSSTGDPNYEQYF
D gene: TRBD2; J gene: TRBJ2-2; V gene: TRBV30; CDR3 protein: CAWTPVLATNTGELFF
D gene: .; J gene: TRBJ1-3; V gene: TRBV4-3; CDR3 protein: CASSQDRFSFPPVSGNTIYF
D gene: .; J gene: TRBJ2-7; V gene: TRBV7-9; CDR3 protein: CASSLETYEQCF
D gene: .; J gene: TRBJ2-3; V gene: TRBV6-5; CDR3 protein: CASSYLENSDTQYF
D gene: TRBD1; J gene: TRBJ1-1; V gene: TRBV7-9; CDR3 protein: CASSSGTGLNTEAFF
D gene: .; J gene: TRBJ2-1; V gene: TRBV5-1; CDR3 protein: CASSLENYNEQFF
D gene: .; J gene: TRBJ1-1; V gene: TRBV25-1; CDR3 protein: CASSEGGGGFTEAFF
D gene: TRBD1; J gene: TRBJ1-1; V gene: TRBV3-1; CDR3 protein: CASSQGDRGRVGTEAFF
D gene: TRBD2; J gene: TRBJ2-1; V gene: TRBV20-1; CDR3 protein: CSARNVLAGVDNEQFF
D gene: .; J gene: TRBJ2-5; V gene: TRBV13; CDR3 protein: CASSPPDQETQYF
D gene: .; J gene: TRBJ2-2; V gene: TRBV13; CDR3 protein: CASSSRLYGELFF
D gene: .; J gene: TRBJ1-2; V gene: TRBV6-2/TRBV6-3; CDR3 protein: CASSYSQGSSGYTF
D gene: TRBD1; J gene: TRBJ2-7; V gene: TRBV7-9; CDR3 protein: CASSSGQFYEQYF
D gene: .; J gene: TRBJ2-2; V gene: TRBV29-1; CDR3 protein: CSVEASTGGLFF
D gene: .; J gene: TRBJ1-2; V gene: TRBV12-3/TRBV12-4; CDR3 protein: CASSLTRNYGYTF
D gene: .; J gene: TRBJ2-7; V gene: TRBV27; CDR3 protein: CASSPSTLALPSF
D gene: TRBD1; J gene: TRBJ1-2; V gene: TRBV10-3; CDR3 protein: CAISDHLQGVNYGYTF
D gene: TRBD1; J gene: TRBJ2-7; V gene: TRBV27; CDR3 protein: CASSHGTGTEQYF
D gene: .; J gene: TRBJ2-7; V gene: TRBV27; CDR3 protein: CASSIGTSLSEQYF
D gene: .; J gene: TRBJ2-4; V gene: TRBV7-3; CDR3 protein: CASSLAARRGRLGDIQYF
D gene: .; J gene: TRBJ2-7; V gene: TRBV14; CDR3 protein: CASSWGVDYEQYF
D gene: .; J gene: TRBJ1-1; V gene: TRBV12-3/TRBV12-4; CDR3 protein: CASSFSISTEAFF
D gene: .; J gene: TRBJ2-7; V gene: TRBV29-1; CDR3 protein: CSGRDGGSYEQYF
D gene: TRBD2; J gene: TRBJ2-1; V gene: TRBV4-1; CDR3 protein: CASRELAGGWDEQFF
D gene: .; J gene: TRBJ2-7; V gene: TRBV4-2; CDR3 protein: CASSQPWDRGEEQYF
D gene: .; J gene: TRBJ2-5; V gene: TRBV11-2; CDR3 protein: CASSLVLGIETQYF
D gene: TRBD1; J gene: TRBJ1-5; V gene: TRBV25-1; CDR3 protein: CASSTQGVLQLQHF